Below, 18 T cell receptor beta chains from the same sample are listed, as sequenced in a study of blood T cells in healthy people across ages. A second roughly 6 to 11 cycle PCR used barcoded and J-beta primers. TCRdb reanalysed the 5' RACE reads using MiXCR and keeps one entry per CDR3 protein. The repertoire holds around 2 million distinct CDR3 sequences, with approximately 39% as singletons. Sequencing was carried out using blood. These receptors were obtained from a human donor in good health.

This sequence joins TRBV2 and TRBJ2-1; either TRBD1 or TRBD2 may supply D (6 bases each). The length of the CDR3 is 15 residues. Trimming removed 3 bases from V and 4 bases from J, with 13 bases in between. Per germline, CDR1 SNHLY and CDR2 FYNNEI. The CDR3: CASSDKRGAYNEQFF. CDR3 nucleotides: TGTGCCAGCAGTGATAAGAGGGGGGCTTACAATGAGCAGTTCTTC.

The V gene is TRBV5-1, the J gene TRBJ2-3, with 8 nucleotides matching TRBD1. Germline V gene data show CDR1 as SGHRS and CDR2 as YFSETQ. CDR3 size: 16 residues. J lost 0 bases, V lost 4 bases, and 7 bases had no gene match. The CDR3 loop is CASSPRRTGSTDTQYF. The CDR3 DNA follows: TGCGCCAGCAGCCCCCGGCGGACAGGGAGCACAGATACGCAGTATTTT. Full variable domain (missing parts from reference TRBV5-1 and TRBJ2-3): KAGVTQTPRYLIKTRGQQVTLSCSPISGHRSVSWYQQTPGQGLQFLFEYFSETQRNKGNFPGRFSGRQFSNSRSEMNVSTLELGDSALYLCASSPRRTGSTDTQYFGPGTRLTVL.

J is TRBJ2-1 and V is TRBV4-2, with D perhaps being TRBD1 or TRBD2 (5 bases each). Trimming stripped 2 bases from V and 3 bases from J, with 11 bases between. This CDR3 region has 15 residues. Germline V gives CDR1 LGHNA, CDR2 YNFKEQ. The CDR3 DNA follows: TGTGCCAGCAGCCAAATCCGGGGCGACTACAATGAGCAGTTCTTC. Protein product: CASSQIRGDYNEQFF.

J is TRBJ2-7 and V is TRBV5-1; maybe TRBD2 (5 bases). Trimming took 4 bases from V and 4 from J, leaving 12 bases between them. The CDR3 has 13 residues. The germline CDR1 and CDR2 sequences are SGHRS and YFSETQ. DNA of the CDR3: TGCGCCAGCAGCCGCAGTGGGGAGTACGAGCAGTACTTC. Protein sequence: CASSRSGEYEQYF.

This clonotype has only a few counts. The genes are TRBV7-9 and TRBJ1-2, with 10 positions matching TRBD1. Unmatched junction bases numbered 8, after V lost 3 bases and J lost 13 bases. Germline V CDR1 and CDR2: SEHNR, FQNEAQ (reference sequence). The CDR3 is 13 amino acids. The CDR3: CASSLGTGVRLTF. The CDR3 coding sequence is TGTGCCAGCAGCTTGGGGACAGGGGTTAGGCTCACCTTC.

The sample holds one count of this clonotype. This chain connects TRBV7-2 to TRBJ2-1; TRBD2 is a possible D gene (5 bases). The CDR3 sequence is 16 residues long. Germline CDR1 reads SGHTA; CDR2 reads FQGNSA. Trimming cost V 4 bases and J 1 base, with 14 bases left between them. The CDR3 loop is CASSSSGILSYNEQFF. CDR3 sequence (DNA): TGTGCCAGCAGCTCCTCGGGGATTCTATCCTACAATGAGCAGTTCTTC.

This clonotype appeared a few times. A read error may account for a junction end that differs from germline. The V gene is TRBV20-1, the J gene TRBJ2-4; D gene unclear. CDR1 is DFQATT, CDR2 SNEGSKA, per germline (reference sequence). The CDR3 totals 12 residues. The CDR3 region is CSASLPKNIRYF. CDR3 nucleotide sequence: TGCAGTGCTAGTCTACCCAAAAACATTCGGTACTTC.

This clonotype was found once. The CDR3 protein is CASSQPGDYNEQFF. CDR3 coding DNA: TGCGCCAGCAGCCAGCCGGGGGACTACAATGAGCAGTTCTTC. The genes are TRBV4-1 and TRBJ2-1; perhaps TRBD2 as D (6 bases). V was cut by 3 bases and J by 3 bases, with 9 bases left in between. CDR1 MGHRA and CDR2 YSYEKL come from the germline V gene. The CDR3 extends over 14 amino acids.

This clonotype has only a few counts. V usage is TRBV6-5 and J usage is TRBJ2-5, with 7 bases aligning to TRBD1. The CDR3 length is 14 residues. Germline values: CDR1 MNHEY, CDR2 SVGAGI. Trimming took 3 bases from V and 7 from J; bases not matched to a gene: 8. In nucleotides, the CDR3 is TGTGCCAGCAGTTATGGGACAGCCTCGGGGACCCAGTACTTC. This translates into CASSYGTASGTQYF.

The chain employs TRBV24-1 and TRBJ2-1, with no clear D. CDR1 is KGHDR, CDR2 SFDVKD, per germline. V dropped 3 bases and J dropped 6 bases, with 2 bases sitting between them. The CDR3 extends over 11 amino acids. CDR3 in DNA: TGTGCCACCAGTGATCCCAATGAGCAGTTCTTC. This gives the protein CATSDPNEQFF.

This clonotype was seen more than once but under ten times. V and J are TRBV29-1 and TRBJ2-5; 10 bases are shared with TRBD2. This CDR3 spans 14 amino acids. V lost 6 bases, J lost 1 base, and 5 bases stayed unmatched. Germline V gene sequence: CDR1 SQVTM, CDR2 ANQGSEA. As DNA, the CDR3 is TGCAGCGTCATCCAGCGGGGGGGCCAAGAGACCCAGTACTTC. Translated, it gives CSVIQRGGQETQYF.

The chain links TRBV12-3 or TRBV12-4 to TRBJ2-1; D possibly uses TRBD1 or TRBD2 (5 bases each). CDR3 length: 14 residues. V dropped 3 bases and J dropped 10 bases, with 16 bases sitting between them. CDR3 sequence: CASSLGSGTREQFF. CDR3 coding DNA: TGTGCCAGCAGTTTGGGGTCCGGGACGAGAGAGCAGTTCTTC.

This clonotype has a handful of counts. This chain joins TRBV12-3 or TRBV12-4 and TRBJ2-7; 8 positions agree with TRBD1. J gave up 0 bases and V 6 bases, and 4 bases lay outside the gene matches. This CDR3 is 14 amino acids long. CDR3 loop: CASRETGDSYEQYF. CDR3 sequence (DNA): TGTGCCAGCAGGGAGACAGGGGACTCCTACGAGCAGTACTTC.

The rearrangement joins TRBV3-1 to TRBJ2-1; D is ambiguous. CDR1 and CDR2 (germline): LGHDT, YNNKEL (reference sequence). CDR3 length equals 17 residues. Between the trimmed V and J ends, which lost 1 base and 5 bases, there was a span of 18 bases. CDR3 region: CASSQGHRLELNNEQFF. CDR3 nucleotides: TGTGCCAGCAGCCAAGGGCATCGCCTTGAGCTTAACAATGAGCAGTTCTTC.

This clonotype came up many times. The rearrangement uses TRBV28 and TRBJ1-5; a weak D match, TRBD1 (5 bases). The CDR3 is 15 residues long. CDR1 is MDHEN, CDR2 SYDVKM, per germline. Trimming took off 8 bases at V and 3 bases at J, with 17 bases between the two ends. The CDR3 reads CASQGGGRDNQPQHF. DNA of the CDR3: TGTGCCAGCCAGGGAGGAGGGAGGGACAATCAGCCCCAGCATTTT.

The chain links TRBV5-1 to TRBJ1-1; possibly TRBD1 for D (5 bases). The germline gives CDR1 SGHRS, CDR2 YFSETQ. The CDR3 covers 15 residues. The V end lost 2 bases, the J end lost 6 bases, and 17 bases lay between the germline ends. This CDR3 reads CASSFTPGRGSEAFF. The CDR3 DNA follows: TGCGCCAGCAGCTTTACACCTGGAAGGGGCTCTGAAGCTTTCTTT.

V gene TRBV9 combines with J gene TRBJ2-2; no clear D. The CDR3 extends over 14 amino acids. V lost 0 bases to trimming and J lost 2 bases, with 5 bases between them. Germline V gives CDR1 SGDLS, CDR2 YYNGEE. The DNA of the CDR3 is TGTGCCAGCAGCGTAGGGCAAAACACCGGGGAGCTGTTTTTT. Its protein is CASSVGQNTGELFF.

This clonotype was detected ten times or more. This may be a read error: a much more frequent sequence differs by one nucleotide. J is TRBJ2-1 and V is TRBV10-3, with 10 bases aligning to TRBD2. The germline CDR1 and CDR2 sequences are ENHRY and SYGVKD. The trim removed 8 bases at V and 8 bases at J, leaving 6 bases unmatched. CDR3 length: 13 residues. CDR3 sequence: CAIGAGGRYEQFF. As DNA, the CDR3 is TGTGCCATCGGAGCGGGGGGGCGCTATGAGCAGTTCTTC.